One sample yielded the 22 T cell receptor beta chains listed below, sequenced in a study of identical twins. TCRdb used MiXCR to reprocess the 5' RACE reads, holding one entry per CDR3 protein. The sample has nearly 900,000 distinct CDR3 sequences, around an eighth seen once. These data were likewise used in another study, on yellow fever vaccine responses in identical twins.

Sequenced sample: PBMCs. The receptors stem from a woman between 18 and 29 years old in good health.

Concerning this clonotype itself: A much larger clone differs from this one at a single base, so this may be a read error. V and J are TRBV29-1 and TRBJ2-2; D not certain. Germline V lookup: CDR1 SQVTM, CDR2 ANQGSEA. This CDR3 has 14 residues. V was trimmed by 7 bases and J by 7 bases, leaving 19 bases between them. This CDR3 reads CSGLHGPINGELFF. The CDR3 nucleotides are TGCAGCGGACTGCACGGACCCATTAACGGGGAGCTGTTTTTT.

The chain uses TRBV6-1 and TRBJ1-2, with 7 nucleotides matching TRBD1. The germline V gene has CDR1 MNHNS and CDR2 SASEGT. CDR3 length: 15 amino acids. V gave up 1 base and J gave up 4 bases; unmatched junction bases: 6. CDR3 sequence: CASSEGQGSSYGYTF. CDR3 nucleotides: TGTGCCAGCAGTGAAGGACAGGGTTCATCCTATGGCTACACCTTC.

This clonotype was counted many times. The chain couples TRBV10-3 to TRBJ1-5; no firm D call. The CDR3 runs 13 residues. V lost 10 bases and J lost 3, with 13 bases in between. CDR1 is ENHRY, CDR2 SYGVKD, per germline. The CDR3 here is CATGPRNNQPQHF. In nucleotides, the CDR3 is TGTGCCACAGGACCGAGAAACAATCAGCCCCAGCATTTT.

This clonotype has only a few counts. This sequence joins TRBV20-1 and TRBJ1-5; a weak D match, TRBD1 (5 bases). The CDR3 covers 13 residues. Germline CDR1 and CDR2: DFQATT and SNEGSKA (reference sequence). Trimming stripped 6 bases from V and 11 bases from J, with 20 bases between. CDR3 bases: TGCAGTGCCCCCGGCGGGGACCGGGTTTCCCAGCATTTT. Translated, it gives CSAPGGDRVSQHF.

This clonotype appeared a single time. This chain links TRBV20-1 with TRBJ2-1; 11 bases fit TRBD2. Germline V gene data show CDR1 as DFQATT and CDR2 as SNEGSKA (reference sequence). This CDR3 spans 15 amino acids. The junction had 6 bases not matched to a gene; V was cut back by 2 bases and J by 6 bases. For the CDR3, the DNA is TGCAGTGCTAGACTAGCGGGAGGTTATGTCAATGAGCAGTTCTTC. It encodes CSARLAGGYVNEQFF.

The rearrangement uses TRBV2 and TRBJ2-5; D is possibly TRBD1 (7 bases). With 2 bases removed from V and 9 bases from J, the gap between germline ends came to 16 bases. This CDR3 spans 14 amino acids. Per germline, CDR1 SNHLY and CDR2 FYNNEI. CDR3 bases: TGTGCCAGCAGTGAATCGGAGGGGGCGAGAGCCCAGTACTTC. Amino acid sequence: CASSESEGARAQYF.

The chain combines TRBV4-2 with TRBJ2-1, with a weak D call TRBD2 (6 bases). Germline CDR1 LGHNA, CDR2 YNFKEQ. This CDR3 contains 17 residues. V lost 0 bases, J lost 1 base, and 13 bases lay in between. The CDR3 DNA sequence: TGTGCCAGCAGCCAAGATGCCGGGACTCTATCCTACAATGAGCAGTTCTTC. Translated, it gives CASSQDAGTLSYNEQFF.

This clonotype was seen only a few times. The genes are TRBV5-4 and TRBJ2-3; 9 bases agree with TRBD1. CDR3 length: 16 residues. The V gene's germline CDR1 is SGHNT and CDR2 YYREEE (reference sequence). Trimming cost V 1 base and J 4 bases; bases outside gene matches: 7. The CDR3 DNA follows: TGTGCCAGCAGCTTGCGAACACGGACAGGGGCAGATACGCAGTATTTT. This translates into CASSLRTRTGADTQYF. Looking up the rest from reference TRBV5-4 and TRBJ2-3 gives the full variable domain: ETGVTQSPTHLIKTRGQQVTLRCSSQSGHNTVSWYQQALGQGPQFIFQYYREEENGRGNFPPRFSGLQFPNYSSELNVNALELDDSALYLCASSLRTRTGADTQYFGPGTRLTVL.

This clonotype has more than one count but fewer than ten. V gene TRBV6-1 combines with J gene TRBJ2-7; TRBD1 aligns across 8 bases. Looked up from germline, CDR1 is MNHNS and CDR2 is SASEGT. This CDR3 comprises 16 residues. Unmatched junction bases numbered 9, after V lost 0 bases and J lost 5 bases. The CDR3 bases are TGTGCCAGCAGTGAAGCGATTGGACAGGGTGGCGACGAGCAGTACTTC. Encoded protein: CASSEAIGQGGDEQYF.

The chain carries TRBV10-3 and TRBJ2-7; D not certain. The CDR3 is 14 residues long. V dropped 0 bases and J dropped 2 bases, with 8 bases sitting between them. In germline, CDR1 is ENHRY, CDR2 SYGVKD. The CDR3 protein is CAISESPGAYEQYF. CDR3 coding DNA: TGTGCCATCAGTGAGTCTCCGGGTGCCTACGAGCAGTACTTC.

V and J are TRBV11-3 and TRBJ1-1, with D possibly matching TRBD1 (5 bases). The germline V gene has CDR1 SGHNT and CDR2 YENEEA. The V and J ends lost 5 bases and 6 bases respectively, with 19 bases between them. The CDR3 contains 15 residues. The CDR3 sequence: CASSIPGRTRPEAFF. CDR3 DNA: TGTGCCAGCAGCATTCCGGGACGGACTCGCCCTGAAGCTTTCTTT.

This clonotype was recorded a few times. The chain links TRBV20-1 to TRBJ2-1; 8 bases fit TRBD2. V lost 1 base to trimming and J lost 4 bases; unmatched junction nucleotides: 9. The CDR3 totals 16 residues. Germline V lookup: CDR1 DFQATT, CDR2 SNEGSKA (reference sequence). The CDR3: CSARVFRSGIYNEQFF. The CDR3 DNA follows: TGCAGTGCTAGAGTTTTCCGTAGCGGGATATACAATGAGCAGTTCTTC.

This clonotype came up a few times. The V call is TRBV29-1, the J call TRBJ2-5; 11 nucleotides align to TRBD2. The CDR3 is 14 residues long. Germline values: CDR1 SQVTM, CDR2 ANQGSEA. Trimming removed 7 bases from V and 4 bases from J; junction bases left unmatched: 8. The CDR3 sequence: CSAHSGRVSETQYF. The DNA for the CDR3 is TGCAGCGCGCATAGCGGGAGGGTCTCAGAGACCCAGTACTTC.

There are a few counts of this clonotype. V gene TRBV6-1 combines with J gene TRBJ2-5; 11 bases agree with TRBD1. V shed 6 bases, J shed 2 bases, and the junction held 8 bases outside the gene matches. Germline V gene data show CDR1 as MNHNS and CDR2 as SASEGT. The CDR3 spans 16 residues. The CDR3 DNA is TGTGCCAGCAGCCACGGGACAGGGGGAGGGCAAGAGACCCAGTACTTC. It specifies CASSHGTGGGQETQYF.

This clonotype was seen a handful of times. The rearrangement uses TRBV7-9 and TRBJ2-7, with TRBD2 as a possible D gene (5 bases). This CDR3 has 12 amino acids. CDR1 and CDR2 from the germline V gene are SEHNR and FQNEAQ (reference sequence). The V and J ends lost 5 bases and 5 bases respectively, with 10 bases between them. CDR3 coding DNA: TGTGCCAGCAGCGAAACCGGGGACGAGCAGTACTTC. It codes for CASSETGDEQYF. Variable domain in full (rest from reference TRBV7-9 and TRBJ2-7): DTGVSQNPRHKITKRGQNVTFRCDPISEHNRLYWYRQTLGQGPEFLTYFQNEAQLEKSRLLSDRFSAERPKGSFSTLEIQRTEQGDSAMYLCASSETGDEQYFGPGTRLTVT.

The V call is TRBV7-9, the J call TRBJ2-7; 10 bases align to TRBD2. Germline CDR1 is SEHNR and CDR2 is FQNEAQ (reference sequence). The ends lost 4 bases at V and 2 bases at J; junction bases unmatched: 8. CDR3 size: 16 residues. The CDR3 protein is CASSSPIAGGPYEQYF. CDR3 coding DNA: TGTGCCAGCAGCTCGCCCATAGCGGGAGGACCCTACGAGCAGTACTTC.

This clonotype came up a few times. The chain couples TRBV2 to TRBJ2-2; 12 bases align to TRBD2. This CDR3 region has 17 residues. Germline CDR1 is SNHLY and CDR2 is FYNNEI. V trimming: 3 bases; J trimming: 1 base; junction bases outside the gene matches: 3. DNA for the CDR3: TGTGCCAGCAGTGATCGGACTAGCGGGGTGAACACCGGGGAGCTGTTTTTT. Amino acid sequence: CASSDRTSGVNTGELFF.

This clonotype was seen only a few times. The rearrangement joins TRBV10-3 to TRBJ2-7; the match to TRBD2 covers 8 bases. V gave up 8 bases and J gave up 0 bases; unmatched junction bases: 12. CDR1 ENHRY and CDR2 SYGVKD come from the germline V gene. This CDR3 has 16 residues. The DNA of the CDR3 is TGTGCCATCTCTCCCTCCGGGGGGGCAGGCTCCTACGAGCAGTACGTC. This codes for CAISPSGGAGSYEQYV.

This clonotype was picked up a small number of times. The chain recombines TRBV20-1 with TRBJ2-7, with 14 bases fitting TRBD2. The CDR3 contains 16 residues. In germline, CDR1 is DFQATT, CDR2 SNEGSKA (reference sequence). The CDR3 region is CSVSGTSGGPKSSQYV. The CDR3 DNA follows: TGCAGCGTTAGCGGGACTAGCGGGGGACCTAAGTCTTCGCAGTACGTC.

This clonotype has a handful of counts. The genes are TRBV20-1 and TRBJ1-2; D remains ambiguous. Germline V gives CDR1 DFQATT, CDR2 SNEGSKA (reference sequence). The CDR3 is made up of 14 amino acids. The germline V and J ends were trimmed by 6 bases and 6 bases, with 20 bases remaining between them. Here the CDR3 DNA reads TGCAGTGCCGAAGGCCCCATTTTTGGGAATGGCTACACCTTC. It is translated as CSAEGPIFGNGYTF.

The V gene is TRBV13, the J gene TRBJ2-3, with 14 bases aligning to TRBD2. With V trimmed by 4 bases and J by 2 bases, 8 bases remained unmatched. Germline CDR1 reads PRHDT; CDR2 reads FYEKMQ (reference sequence). The CDR3 extends over 18 amino acids. As DNA, the CDR3 is TGTGCCAGCAGCTCATCAGGACTAGCGGGAGGCGCCACAGATACGCAGTATTTT. Protein product: CASSSSGLAGGATDTQYF.

The V and J genes are TRBV6-1 and TRBJ1-5; tentatively, D is TRBD1 (5 bases). The CDR3 is made up of 15 amino acids. The germline V gene has CDR1 MNHNS and CDR2 SASEGT. Deletions cut 3 bases from V and 2 bases from J, with 11 bases between. CDR3 in DNA: TGTGCCAGCAGTGAGACAGCGAGGGGCAATCAGCCCCAGCATTTT. It is translated as CASSETARGNQPQHF.